This T cell receptor (beta chain) was recorded in a study of T cells in Graves' hyperthyroidism and ophthalmopathy. Study details: Initial diagnosis, before any treatment, was when peripheral blood was collected.

General observations from the study: Researchers report that a 13 V-J model separated ophthalmopathy from stable hyperthyroidism. Ophthalmopathy was predicted by the model a median of roughly 6 months ahead of onset.

On this clonotype itself: Its antigen is not known.

Patients showing uncontrolled infection, other autoimmune disease, pregnancy or lactation were ineligible. CDR3 length: 17 amino acids. In germline, CDR1 is SGHDN, CDR2 FVKESK. V lost 2 bases, J lost 3 bases, and 18 bases lay in between. Regions amplified from RNA transcripts were the TCR beta CDR3 regions. The HTBI primer set served for first-round RT-PCR of the TCR CDR3. TCRdb reprocessed the multiplex PCR reads with MiXCR, giving one entry per CDR3 protein. The data show approximately 530,000 distinct CDR3 sequences, with 20% seen just once and about half held by the top ten. Specimen: blood. The TCR comes from a man between 35 and 55 years old with Graves' ophthalmopathy. The gene calls are TRBV14 and TRBJ2-3, with D maybe TRBD2 (6 bases). The CDR3 reads CASSQRGGGANTDTQYF. DNA for the CDR3: TGTGCCAGCAGCCAAAGGGGTGGAGGGGCGAATACAGATACGCAGTATTTT.